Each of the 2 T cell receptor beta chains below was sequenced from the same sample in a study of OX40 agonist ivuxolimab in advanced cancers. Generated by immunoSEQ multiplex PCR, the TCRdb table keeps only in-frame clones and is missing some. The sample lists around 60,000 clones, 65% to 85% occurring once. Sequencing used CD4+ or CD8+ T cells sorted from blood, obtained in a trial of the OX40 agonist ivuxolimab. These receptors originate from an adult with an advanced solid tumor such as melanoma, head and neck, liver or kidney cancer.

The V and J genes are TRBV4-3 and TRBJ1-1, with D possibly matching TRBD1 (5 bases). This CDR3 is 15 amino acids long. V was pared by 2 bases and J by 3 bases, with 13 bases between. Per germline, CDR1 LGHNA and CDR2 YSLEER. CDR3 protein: CASSQQGSLYTEAFF. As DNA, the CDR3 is TGCGCCAGCAGCCAACAGGGATCCCTTTACACTGAAGCTTTCTTT.

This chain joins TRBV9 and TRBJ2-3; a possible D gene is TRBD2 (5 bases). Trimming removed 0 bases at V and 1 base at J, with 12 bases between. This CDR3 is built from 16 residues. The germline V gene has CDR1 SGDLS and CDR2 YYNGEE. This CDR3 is CASSVGASLGTDTQYF. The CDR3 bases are TGTGCCAGCAGCGTAGGTGCTAGCTTGGGCACAGATACGCAGTATTTT.